One sample yielded the 20 T cell receptor beta chains listed below, sequenced in a study of T cell changes during pregnancy in multiple sclerosis. Clones were sequenced by immunoSEQ multiplex PCR, and TCRdb holds only the in-frame ones, with some missing. The sample carries 25,000 to 35,000 clones, 89% recorded once. Here the sequenced sample was CD8+ T cells from peripheral blood mononuclear cells, taken in the first trimester of pregnancy. The origin of the receptors is a female donor with multiple sclerosis, enrolled in a pregnancy study.

The chain couples TRBV29-1 to TRBJ2-7; 7 nucleotides match TRBD2. Germline lookup yields CDR1 SQVTM and CDR2 ANQGSEA. V was clipped by 7 bases and J by 0 bases; unmatched bases: 3. This CDR3 spans 12 amino acids. The CDR3 spells CSARDYSYEQYF. For the CDR3, the DNA is TGCAGCGCCCGGGACTACTCCTACGAGCAGTACTTC.

The gene calls are TRBV6-5 and TRBJ2-7; TRBD1 matches 8 bases. CDR1 is MNHEY, CDR2 SVGAGI, per germline. V gave up 6 bases and J gave up 2 bases; unmatched junction bases: 6. The CDR3 covers 14 residues. The CDR3 reads CASRDPGQAYEQYF. As DNA, the CDR3 is TGTGCCAGCAGGGACCCGGGACAGGCCTACGAGCAGTACTTC.

The chain carries TRBV19 and TRBJ1-5, with 10 bases lining up with TRBD1. CDR1 is LNHDA, CDR2 SQIVND, per germline (reference sequence). The CDR3 totals 16 residues. V gave up 3 bases and J gave up 5 bases; unmatched junction bases: 7. The CDR3 here is CASSIPGQGGHQPQHF. CDR3 bases: TGTGCCAGTAGTATCCCCGGACAGGGGGGACATCAGCCCCAGCATTTT.

This clone was recorded once. The V call is TRBV10-3, the J call TRBJ2-2, with a weak D call TRBD2 (6 bases). V was trimmed by 5 bases and J by 4 bases, leaving 20 bases between them. CDR1 and CDR2 (germline): ENHRY, SYGVKD. The CDR3 spans 17 residues. DNA for the CDR3: TGTGCCATCAGTCAGGACCTAGCGAATGGTCTCACCGGGGAGCTGTTTTTT. It specifies CAISQDLANGLTGELFF.

V and J are TRBV4-1 and TRBJ1-6; D gene unclear. V lost 4 bases to trimming and J lost 5 bases, with 15 bases between them. This CDR3 has 16 residues. Germline values: CDR1 MGHRA, CDR2 YSYEKL. This chain's CDR3 is CASSRGGGVHNSPLHF. In DNA, the CDR3 is TGCGCCAGCAGCCGTGGCGGCGGGGTCCATAATTCACCCCTCCACTTT.

The chain links TRBV27 to TRBJ2-6; D remains unclear. Trimming cost V 3 bases and J 1 base, with 10 bases left between them. From germline, CDR1 is MNHEY and CDR2 SMNVEV (reference sequence). This CDR3 has 16 amino acids. CDR3 DNA: TGTGCCAGCAGTTTCATTTCGCGGTCTGGGGCCAACGTCCTGACTTTC. Protein product: CASSFISRSGANVLTF.

The V gene is TRBV19, the J gene TRBJ2-1; TRBD1 aligns across 8 bases. Germline loops: CDR1 LNHDA, CDR2 SQIVND (reference sequence). The CDR3 is 15 amino acids. The V gene end was trimmed by 6 bases and the J gene end by 8 bases; junction bases not matched to a gene: 12. CDR3 in DNA: TGTGCCAGTAGCCCGGACAGGGCAATCGGCGATGAGCAGTTCTTC. It specifies CASSPDRAIGDEQFF.

This clone was counted between two and nine times. This CDR3 is CASSALTGDYNEQFF. Written as DNA, the CDR3 is TGTGCCAGCAGCGCTCTGACAGGGGACTACAATGAGCAGTTCTTC. The chain links TRBV9 to TRBJ2-1, with 8 bases lining up with TRBD1. Per germline, CDR1 SGDLS and CDR2 YYNGEE. The CDR3 spans 15 residues. V shed 3 bases, J shed 3 bases, and the junction held 5 bases outside the gene matches.

In its sample, this clone was seen a few times. V is TRBV6-4 and J is TRBJ2-1; 10 bases align to TRBD2. Germline V gene data show CDR1 as MRHNA and CDR2 as SNTAGT. Losses at the gene ends were 3 bases for V and 4 bases for J; bases not matched to a gene: 3. The CDR3 has 15 residues. Here the CDR3 DNA reads TGTGCCAGCAGTGATGCTAGCGGGAGATACAATGAGCAGTTCTTC. Translated: CASSDASGRYNEQFF.

This clone has just one count. The gene calls are TRBV7-4 and TRBJ2-1; 9 nucleotides align to TRBD2. Looked up from germline, CDR1 is SGHVT and CDR2 is SQSDAQ. CDR3 length: 17 amino acids. J lost 5 bases, V lost 2 bases, and 10 bases had no gene match. The CDR3 DNA follows: TGTGCCAGCAGCTTACCCCCGACTAGCGGCAGCCACAATGAGCAGTTCTTC. It yields the protein CASSLPPTSGSHNEQFF.

The chain employs TRBV4-2 and TRBJ2-1; the match to TRBD2 covers 13 bases. CDR1 LGHNA and CDR2 YNFKEQ come from the germline V gene. The CDR3 is made up of 15 amino acids. V lost 5 bases to trimming and J lost 6 bases; unmatched junction nucleotides: 4. DNA of the CDR3: TGTGCCAGCAGCTCCTGGACTAGCGGGAGCAATGAGCAGTTCTTC. This encodes CASSSWTSGSNEQFF.

The genes are TRBV27 and TRBJ2-7; 10 bases match TRBD2. After removal of 5 bases from V and 1 base from J, the junction contained 17 bases not matched to a gene. Germline values: CDR1 MNHEY, CDR2 SMNVEV (reference sequence). This CDR3 is 19 amino acids long. The CDR3 bases are TGTGCCAGCAGTCCTCCCCCCGGGACTAGCGCCTTCCTTTCCTACGAGCAGTACTTC. This gives the protein CASSPPPGTSAFLSYEQYF.

J is TRBJ2-7 and V is TRBV6-5; D is perhaps TRBD1 (5 bases). This CDR3 region has 14 residues. The V gene lost 6 bases and the J gene lost 4 bases, with 16 bases spanning the gap. From germline, CDR1 is MNHEY and CDR2 SVGAGI. The CDR3: CASSSPSGPYEQYF. The CDR3 DNA is TGTGCCAGCAGCTCACCCTCAGGGCCATACGAGCAGTACTTC.

CDR3 region: CASSSSGTGGFSSYEQYF. CDR3 in DNA: TGTGCCAGCAGCTCCTCCGGGACAGGGGGGTTTAGCTCCTACGAGCAGTACTTC. This chain uses TRBV7-9 with TRBJ2-7; 11 bases match TRBD1. Germline V lookup: CDR1 SEHNR, CDR2 FQNEAQ (reference sequence). V gave up 4 bases and J gave up 0 bases; unmatched junction bases: 11. CDR3 length equals 18 residues.

V and J are TRBV6-5 and TRBJ2-2; no clear D. The CDR3 has 13 residues. Germline CDR1 is MNHEY and CDR2 is SVGAGI. The V end lost 2 bases, the J end lost 4 bases, and 5 bases lay between the germline ends. CDR3 DNA sequence: TGTGCCAGCAGTTACGGGCTCACCGGGGAGCTGTTTTTT. It encodes CASSYGLTGELFF.

The V call is TRBV5-5, the J call TRBJ1-1; 10 bases are shared with TRBD1. CDR3 length: 16 residues. Looked up from germline, CDR1 is SGHKS and CDR2 is YYEKEE (reference sequence). V was clipped by 0 bases and J by 0 bases; unmatched bases: 2. The CDR3 nucleotides are TGTGCCAGCAGCTTGGGGGACAGGGGTATGAACACTGAAGCTTTCTTT. Protein: CASSLGDRGMNTEAFF. Based on the CDR3 plus reference TRBV5-5 and TRBJ1-1, the full variable domain is DAGVTQSPTHLIKTRGQQVTLRCSPISGHKSVSWYQQVLGQGPQFIFQYYEKEERGRGNFPDRFSARQFPNYSSELNVNALLLGDSALYLCASSLGDRGMNTEAFFGQGTRLTVV.

This clone was counted a single time. The chain uses TRBV4-1 and TRBJ1-1, with 7 bases that match TRBD1. Germline CDR1 is MGHRA and CDR2 is YSYEKL. This CDR3 is 15 amino acids long. Trimming at V came to 0 bases and at J to 1 base, leaving 2 bases not matched to a gene. The CDR3 bases are TGCGCCAGCAGCCAAGAAGGGACAGCGAACACTGAAGCTTTCTTT. Translated, it gives CASSQEGTANTEAFF.

The chain has TRBV4-1 and TRBJ2-2; 10 nucleotides align to TRBD2. V was pared by 3 bases and J by 5 bases, with 9 bases of the junction left unmatched. CDR1 is MGHRA and CDR2 is YSYEKL in the germline V gene. This CDR3 spans 17 amino acids. In DNA form, the CDR3 reads TGCGCCAGCAGCCAGACCTTAGCGGGAGGTGGTACCGGGGAGCTGTTTTTT. As protein: CASSQTLAGGGTGELFF.

A single count supports this clone. This chain uses TRBV6-4 with TRBJ2-3, with 8 bases aligning to TRBD2. V shed 0 bases and J 4 bases; nucleotides not matched to a gene: 3. CDR1 and CDR2 (germline): MRHNA, SNTAGT. The CDR3 has 15 amino acids. The CDR3 bases are TGTGCCAGCAGTGACTCGACGGGAGGGGCAGATACGCAGTATTTT. Protein sequence: CASSDSTGGADTQYF.

This CDR3 reads CASSRVTSGRSTDTQYF. As DNA, the CDR3 is TGTGCCAGCAGCCGGGTGACTAGCGGGAGAAGCACAGATACGCAGTATTTT. This chain joins TRBV5-4 and TRBJ2-3; the match to TRBD2 covers 12 bases. Unmatched junction bases numbered 6, after V lost 4 bases and J lost 0 bases. CDR3 length: 17 residues. Germline V CDR1 and CDR2: SGHNT, YYREEE (reference sequence).